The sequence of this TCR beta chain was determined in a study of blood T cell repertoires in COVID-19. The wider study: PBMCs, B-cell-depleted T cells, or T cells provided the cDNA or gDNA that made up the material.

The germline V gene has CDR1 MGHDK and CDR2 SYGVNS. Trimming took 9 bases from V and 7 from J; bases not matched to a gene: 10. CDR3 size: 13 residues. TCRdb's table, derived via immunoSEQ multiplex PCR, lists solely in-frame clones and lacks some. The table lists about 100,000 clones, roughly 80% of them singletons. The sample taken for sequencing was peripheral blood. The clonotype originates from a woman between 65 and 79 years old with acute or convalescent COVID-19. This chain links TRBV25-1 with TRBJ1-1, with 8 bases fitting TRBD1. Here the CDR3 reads CASRYTGGHEAFF. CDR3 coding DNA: TGTGCCAGTAGATATACAGGGGGGCATGAAGCTTTCTTT.